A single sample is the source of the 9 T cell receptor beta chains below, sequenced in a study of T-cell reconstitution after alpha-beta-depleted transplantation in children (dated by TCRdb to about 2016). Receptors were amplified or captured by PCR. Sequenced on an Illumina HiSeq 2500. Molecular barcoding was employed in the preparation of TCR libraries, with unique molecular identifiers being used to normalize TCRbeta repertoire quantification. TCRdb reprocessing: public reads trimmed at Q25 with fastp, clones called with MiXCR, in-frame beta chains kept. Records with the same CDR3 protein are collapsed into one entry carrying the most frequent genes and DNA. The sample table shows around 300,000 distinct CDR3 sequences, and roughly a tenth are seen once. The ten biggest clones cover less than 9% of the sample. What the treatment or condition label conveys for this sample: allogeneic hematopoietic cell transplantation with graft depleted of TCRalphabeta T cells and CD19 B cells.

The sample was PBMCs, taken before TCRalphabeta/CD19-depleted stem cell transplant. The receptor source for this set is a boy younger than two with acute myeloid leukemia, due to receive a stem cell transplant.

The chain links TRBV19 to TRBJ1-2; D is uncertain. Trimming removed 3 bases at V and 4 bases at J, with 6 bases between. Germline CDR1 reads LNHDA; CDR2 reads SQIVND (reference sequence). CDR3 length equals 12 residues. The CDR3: CASSMVFYGYTF. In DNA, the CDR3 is TGTGCCAGTAGTATGGTCTTCTATGGCTACACCTTC. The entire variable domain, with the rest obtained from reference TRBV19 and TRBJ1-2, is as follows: DGGITQSPKYLFRKEGQNVTLSCEQNLNHDAMYWYRQDPGQGLRLIYYSQIVNDFQKGDIAEGYSVSREKKESFPLTVTSAQKNPTAFYLCASSMVFYGYTFGSGTRLTVV.

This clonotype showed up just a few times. The CDR3 here is CASSLAGISNEQFF. The CDR3 region has the DNA TGTGCCAGCAGCCTTGCCGGAATCAGCAATGAGCAGTTCTTC. The V call is TRBV7-3, the J call TRBJ2-1; D is unresolved. Germline V gives CDR1 SGHTA, CDR2 FQGTGA. V dropped 5 bases and J dropped 6 bases, with 14 bases sitting between them. CDR3 size: 14 residues.

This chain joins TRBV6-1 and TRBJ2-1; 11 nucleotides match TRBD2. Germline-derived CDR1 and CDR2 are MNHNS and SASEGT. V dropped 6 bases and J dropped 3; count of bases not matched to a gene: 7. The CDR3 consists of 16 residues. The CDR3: CASSLVAGGVYNEQFF. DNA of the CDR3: TGTGCCAGCAGCCTGGTAGCGGGGGGGGTCTACAATGAGCAGTTCTTC.

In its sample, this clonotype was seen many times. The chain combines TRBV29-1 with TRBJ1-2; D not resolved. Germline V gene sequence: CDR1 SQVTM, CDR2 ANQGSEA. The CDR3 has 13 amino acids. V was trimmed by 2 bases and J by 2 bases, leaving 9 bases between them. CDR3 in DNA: TGCAGCGTTGAAAAGACCAGGAACTATGGCTACACCTTC. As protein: CSVEKTRNYGYTF. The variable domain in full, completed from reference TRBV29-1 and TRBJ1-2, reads SAVISQKPSRDICQRGTSLTIQCQVDSQVTMMFWYRQQPGQSLTLIATANQGSEATYESGFVIDKFPISRPNLTFSTLTVSNMSPEDSSIYLCSVEKTRNYGYTFGSGTRLTVV.

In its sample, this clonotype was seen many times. In nucleotides, the CDR3 is TGTGCCAGCAGCCGGGACAGGGGTGGCACTGAAGCTTTCTTT. This encodes CASSRDRGGTEAFF. The J gene is TRBJ1-1, the V gene TRBV7-3, with 10 bases lining up with TRBD1. Germline V gene lookup returns CDR1 SGHTA and CDR2 FQGTGA. J gave up 4 bases and V 5 bases, and 4 bases lay outside the gene matches. This CDR3 has 14 amino acids.

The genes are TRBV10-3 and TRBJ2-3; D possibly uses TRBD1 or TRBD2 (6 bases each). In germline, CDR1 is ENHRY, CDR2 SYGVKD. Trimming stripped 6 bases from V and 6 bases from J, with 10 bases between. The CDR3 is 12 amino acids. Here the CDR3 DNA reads TGTGCCATCAGATCGGGGGCGGATACGCAGTATTTT. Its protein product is CAIRSGADTQYF.

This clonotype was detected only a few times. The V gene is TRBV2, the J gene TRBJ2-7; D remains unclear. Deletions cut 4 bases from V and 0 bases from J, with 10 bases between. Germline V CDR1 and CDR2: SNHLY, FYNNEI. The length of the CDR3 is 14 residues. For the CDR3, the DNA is TGTGCCAGCAGTGCCCAGGTGGGCTCCTACGAGCAGTACTTC. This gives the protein CASSAQVGSYEQYF.

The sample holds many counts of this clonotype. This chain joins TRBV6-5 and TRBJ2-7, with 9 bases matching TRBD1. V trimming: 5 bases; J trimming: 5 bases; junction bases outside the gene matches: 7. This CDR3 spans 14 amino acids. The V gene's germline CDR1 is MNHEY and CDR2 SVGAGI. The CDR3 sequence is CASSTGQGVNEQYF. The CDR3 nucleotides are TGTGCCAGCAGTACGGGACAGGGTGTAAACGAGCAGTACTTC.

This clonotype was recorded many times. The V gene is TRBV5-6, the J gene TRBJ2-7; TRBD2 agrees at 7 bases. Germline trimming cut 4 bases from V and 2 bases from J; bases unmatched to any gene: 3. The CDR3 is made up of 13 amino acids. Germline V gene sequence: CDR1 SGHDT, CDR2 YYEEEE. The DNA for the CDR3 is TGTGCCAGCAGCGGGGGGACTACCTACGAGCAGTACTTC. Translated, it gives CASSGGTTYEQYF.